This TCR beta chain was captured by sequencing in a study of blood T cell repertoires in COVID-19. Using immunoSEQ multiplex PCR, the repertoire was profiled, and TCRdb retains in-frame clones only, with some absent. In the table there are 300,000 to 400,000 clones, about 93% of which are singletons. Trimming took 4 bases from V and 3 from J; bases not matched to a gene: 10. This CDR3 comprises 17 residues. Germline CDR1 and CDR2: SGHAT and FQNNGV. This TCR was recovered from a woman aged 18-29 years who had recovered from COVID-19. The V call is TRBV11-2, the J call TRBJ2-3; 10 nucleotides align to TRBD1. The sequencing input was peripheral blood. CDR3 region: CASSSLYGTGVTDTQYF. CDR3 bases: TGTGCCAGCAGCTCCTTATATGGGACAGGGGTTACAGATACGCAGTATTTT.